These 19 T cell receptor beta chains were all obtained from the same sample, sequenced in a study of cytomegalovirus exposure and HLA in healthy donors. PCR amplification relied on 60 Vbeta primers (plus 13 Jbeta primers). Clones were read by immunoSEQ multiplex PCR, and TCRdb kept only the in-frame ones, dropping some. The sample lists under 200,000 clones, 75% occurring once. What was sequenced was PBMCs. These receptors were collected from a woman in her forties or fifties in good health and CMV-seropositive.

The V gene is TRBV2, the J gene TRBJ2-3; D might be TRBD2 (6 bases). Germline CDR1 and CDR2: SNHLY and FYNNEI. The CDR3 is 18 amino acids. V was cut by 0 bases and J by 1 base, with 17 bases left in between. DNA for the CDR3: TGTGCCAGCAGTGAAGCGCTTCCCGGCGGGACCCGCACAGATACGCAGTATTTT. Residues: CASSEALPGGTRTDTQYF.

This clone was detected only a few times. This chain links TRBV15 with TRBJ2-5; no clear D. This CDR3 has 13 residues. Deletions cut 4 bases from V and 2 bases from J, with 8 bases between. In germline, CDR1 is LNHNV, CDR2 YYDKDF (reference sequence). CDR3 bases: TGTGCCACCAGCAAACGACTTCAAGAGACCCAGTACTTC. The encoded protein is CATSKRLQETQYF.

The rearrangement uses TRBV13 and TRBJ2-2; 9 bases are shared with TRBD1. J lost 6 bases, V lost 7 bases, and 15 bases had no gene match. The CDR3 consists of 17 residues. In germline, CDR1 is PRHDT, CDR2 FYEKMQ (reference sequence). CDR3 DNA: TGTGCCAGCATCGCCTCCCCGGGACAGGGATCCCCCGGGGAGCTGTTTTTT. Protein product: CASIASPGQGSPGELFF.

The genes are TRBV2 and TRBJ1-1; no clear D gene. Germline V gene sequence: CDR1 SNHLY, CDR2 FYNNEI. CDR3 size: 12 residues. V lost 3 bases and J lost 4, with 6 bases in between. The CDR3 DNA is TGTGCCAGCAGTGATCCGAGCACTGAAGCTTTCTTT. This translates into CASSDPSTEAFF.

This clone showed up just once. The chain joins TRBV7-2 to TRBJ2-7, with D possibly being TRBD2 (5 bases). This CDR3 is 15 amino acids long. From germline, CDR1 is SGHTA and CDR2 FQGNSA. With 4 bases removed from V and 5 bases from J, the gap between germline ends came to 18 bases. The CDR3 nucleotides are TGTGCCAGCAGCTCAACAGTATCTGGACTCGACGAGCAGTACTTC. It codes for CASSSTVSGLDEQYF.

The chain has TRBV6-5 and TRBJ2-3, with D possibly being TRBD2 (6 bases). With 2 bases removed from V and 4 bases from J, the gap between germline ends came to 16 bases. Germline loops: CDR1 MNHEY, CDR2 SVGAGI. CDR3 size: 16 residues. The CDR3 DNA reads as TGTGCCAGCAGTTACCGGGCCGGAGGGCGGTCAGATACGCAGTATTTT. It is translated as CASSYRAGGRSDTQYF.

The rearrangement uses TRBV6-1 and TRBJ2-7; weak D call: TRBD2 (6 bases). This CDR3 contains 14 residues. V was pared by 6 bases and J by 7 bases, with 19 bases between. The germline gives CDR1 MNHNS, CDR2 SASEGT. CDR3 in DNA: TGTGCCAGCAGCCCTCTTCCCGTGGCGGGAGAGCAGTACTTC. Translation: CASSPLPVAGEQYF.

The chain recombines TRBV6-5 with TRBJ2-1, with 9 bases fitting TRBD2. Per the germline V gene, CDR1 is MNHEY and CDR2 is SVGAGI. CDR3 length equals 16 residues. V was clipped by 3 bases and J by 0 bases; unmatched bases: 3. For the CDR3, the DNA is TGTGCCAGCAGTTATTATAGCGGGGGCTCCTACAATGAGCAGTTCTTC. It is translated as CASSYYSGGSYNEQFF.

The genes are TRBV7-2 and TRBJ2-7; D possibly corresponds to TRBD1 (6 bases). The CDR3 has 14 residues. Germline V gives CDR1 SGHTA, CDR2 FQGNSA. V was pared by 4 bases and J by 0 bases, with 10 bases between. This CDR3 is CASSSTGSSYEQYF. The CDR3, as DNA: TGTGCCAGCAGCTCTACAGGGAGCTCCTACGAGCAGTACTTC. The full variable domain, its missing parts supplied by reference TRBV7-2 and TRBJ2-7, is GAGVSQSPSNKVTEKGKDVELRCDPISGHTALYWYRQSLGQGLEFLIYFQGNSAPDKSGLPSDRFSAERTGGSVSTLTIQRTQQEDSAVYLCASSSTGSSYEQYFGPGTRLTVT.

The sample holds a few counts of this clone. The V gene is TRBV9, the J gene TRBJ1-3, with 7 bases that match TRBD1. The CDR3 contains 15 residues. The J segment lost 4 bases and the V segment lost 4 bases, leaving 8 bases of the junction unmatched. The germline V gene encodes CDR1 SGDLS and CDR2 YYNGEE. The CDR3 DNA is TGTGCCAGCAGCCCCCGGGACAGTGGAGGAAACACCATATATTTT. This codes for CASSPRDSGGNTIYF.

This clone was detected only once. The chain carries TRBV28 and TRBJ1-3; TRBD1 is a possible D gene (6 bases). The CDR3 sequence is 15 residues long. Deletions cut 7 bases from V and 0 bases from J, with 13 bases between. Germline V gives CDR1 MDHEN, CDR2 SYDVKM. The chain's CDR3 is CASTRTAISGNTIYF. The CDR3 nucleotides are TGTGCCAGCACTCGGACAGCGATCTCTGGAAACACCATATATTTT.

This CDR3 reads CASRAQGEYNNSPLHF. The CDR3 region has the DNA TGTGCCAGTAGGGCTCAGGGGGAGTACAATAATTCACCCCTCCACTTT. This sequence joins TRBV19 and TRBJ1-6; 7 bases line up with TRBD1. J gave up 5 bases and V 6 bases, and 10 bases lay outside the gene matches. Germline CDR1 LNHDA, CDR2 SQIVND (reference sequence). The CDR3 is 16 amino acids. Full variable domain (missing parts from reference TRBV19 and TRBJ1-6): DGGITQSPKYLFRKEGQNVTLSCEQNLNHDAMYWYRQDPGQGLRLIYYSQIVNDFQKGDIAEGYSVSREKKESFPLTVTSAQKNPTAFYLCASRAQGEYNNSPLHFGNGTRLTVT.

CDR3 residues: CASSLTGYNSPLHF. CDR3 coding DNA: TGTGCCAGCAGCTTGACGGGTTATAATTCACCCCTCCACTTT. This chain joins TRBV5-5 and TRBJ1-6; the D is unclear. Trimming shortened V by 1 base and J by 4 bases, and 6 bases separated the two germline ends. The CDR3 runs to 14 residues. Looked up from germline, CDR1 is SGHKS and CDR2 is YYEKEE (reference sequence).

This chain's CDR3 is CASSLKQGYYEQYF. The CDR3 DNA reads as TGCGCCAGCAGCTTAAAGCAGGGGTACTACGAGCAGTACTTC. V and J are TRBV5-1 and TRBJ2-7; maybe TRBD1 (6 bases). The CDR3 has 14 amino acids. The germline V gene encodes CDR1 SGHRS and CDR2 YFSETQ. The V gene lost 2 bases and the J gene lost 3 bases, with 12 bases spanning the gap. The full variable domain, with the rest looked up from reference TRBV5-1 and TRBJ2-7, is KAGVTQTPRYLIKTRGQQVTLSCSPISGHRSVSWYQQTPGQGLQFLFEYFSETQRNKGNFPGRFSGRQFSNSRSEMNVSTLELGDSALYLCASSLKQGYYEQYFGPGTRLTVT.

The gene calls are TRBV5-6 and TRBJ2-3; 8 positions match TRBD1. The CDR3 has 15 amino acids. From germline, CDR1 is SGHDT and CDR2 YYEEEE. V shed 1 base, J shed 4 bases, and the junction held 5 bases outside the gene matches. CDR3 coding DNA: TGTGCCAGCAGCTTGAGCGGACAGGGATCAGATACGCAGTATTTT. Its translation is CASSLSGQGSDTQYF.

The rearrangement uses TRBV14 and TRBJ2-7, with 7 bases fitting TRBD1. Unmatched junction bases numbered 10, after V lost 0 bases and J lost 2 bases. CDR3 size: 17 residues. Germline V gene data show CDR1 as SGHDN and CDR2 as FVKESK. Here the CDR3 reads CASSQEYFGTATYEQYF. DNA of the CDR3: TGTGCCAGCAGCCAAGAGTATTTCGGGACAGCAACCTACGAGCAGTACTTC.

The chain carries TRBV14 and TRBJ2-2; D is ambiguous. Germline values: CDR1 SGHDN, CDR2 FVKESK. The CDR3 has 15 residues. The ends were cut back, 0 bases at V and 2 bases at J, with 7 bases in the middle. The DNA of the CDR3 is TGTGCCAGCAGCCAAGATTCCCCTAACACCGGGGAGCTGTTTTTT. Its translation is CASSQDSPNTGELFF.

The V gene is TRBV5-4, the J gene TRBJ1-6; D may be TRBD1 (6 bases). Germline assignment: CDR1 SGHNT and CDR2 YYREEE (reference sequence). V gave up 1 base and J gave up 8 bases, with 13 bases separating them. This CDR3 comprises 15 residues. The CDR3, as DNA: TGTGCCAGCAGCTTGTCGCAGGGGACACATTCACCCCTCCACTTT. Protein product: CASSLSQGTHSPLHF.

The table lists this clone with a few counts. The gene calls are TRBV5-1 and TRBJ2-5; 7 bases agree with TRBD1. The germline CDR1 and CDR2 sequences are SGHRS and YFSETQ. Trimming cost V 0 bases and J 3 bases; bases outside gene matches: 5. CDR3 length equals 15 residues. The CDR3: CASSLAGTEEETQYF. CDR3 bases: TGCGCCAGCAGCTTGGCCGGGACAGAAGAAGAGACCCAGTACTTC.